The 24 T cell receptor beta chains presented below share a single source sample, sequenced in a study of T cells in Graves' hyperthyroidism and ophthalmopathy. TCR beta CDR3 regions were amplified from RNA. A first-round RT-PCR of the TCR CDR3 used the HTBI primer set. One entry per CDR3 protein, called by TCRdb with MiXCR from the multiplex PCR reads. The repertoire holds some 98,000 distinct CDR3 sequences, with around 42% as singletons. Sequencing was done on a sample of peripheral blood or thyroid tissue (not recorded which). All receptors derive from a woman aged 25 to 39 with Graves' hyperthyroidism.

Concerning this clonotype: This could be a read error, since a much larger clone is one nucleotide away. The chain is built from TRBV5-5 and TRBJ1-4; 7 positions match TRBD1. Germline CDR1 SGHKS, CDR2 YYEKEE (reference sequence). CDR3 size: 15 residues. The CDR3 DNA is TGCCCCAGCAGATTCCAGGGGGAACCGGATGAAAAACTGTTTTTT. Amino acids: CPSRFQGEPDEKLFF.

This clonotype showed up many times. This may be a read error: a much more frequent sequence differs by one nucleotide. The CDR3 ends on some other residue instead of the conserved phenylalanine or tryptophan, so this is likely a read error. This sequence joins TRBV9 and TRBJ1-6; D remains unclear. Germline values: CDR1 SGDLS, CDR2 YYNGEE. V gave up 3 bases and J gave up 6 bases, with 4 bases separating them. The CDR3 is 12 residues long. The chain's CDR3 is CASSAINSPLHL. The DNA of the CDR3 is TGTGCCAGCAGCGCGATTAATTCACCCCTCCACCTT.

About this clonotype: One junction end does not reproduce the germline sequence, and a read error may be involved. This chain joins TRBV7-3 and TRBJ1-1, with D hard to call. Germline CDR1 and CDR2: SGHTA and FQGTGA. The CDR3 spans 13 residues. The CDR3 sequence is CAGSSQKNTEAFF. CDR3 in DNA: TGCGCCGGCAGCTCCCAGAAGAACACTGAAGCTTTCTTT.

Here the CDR3 DNA reads TGTGCCAGCAGCCCCGGAGATCAGCCCCAGCATTTT. It is translated as CASSPGDQPQHF. The chain employs TRBV7-3 and TRBJ1-5; no clear D gene. This CDR3 spans 12 amino acids. Trimming removed 5 bases from V and 5 bases from J, with 7 bases in between. Germline-derived CDR1 and CDR2 are SGHTA and FQGTGA. The complete variable domain, with remaining parts taken from reference TRBV7-3 and TRBJ1-5, reads GAGVSQTPSNKVTEKGKYVELRCDPISGHTALYWYRQSLGQGPEFLIYFQGTGAADDSGLPNDRFFAVRPEGSVSTLKIQRTERGDSAVYLCASSPGDQPQHFGDGTRLSIL.

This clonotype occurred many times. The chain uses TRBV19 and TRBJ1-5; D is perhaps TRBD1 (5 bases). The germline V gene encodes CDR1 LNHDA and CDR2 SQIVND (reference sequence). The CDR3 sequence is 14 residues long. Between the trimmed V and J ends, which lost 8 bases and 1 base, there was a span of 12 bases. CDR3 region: CASWEGLSNQPQHF. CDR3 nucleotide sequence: TGTGCCAGTTGGGAGGGGCTGAGCAATCAGCCCCAGCATTTT.

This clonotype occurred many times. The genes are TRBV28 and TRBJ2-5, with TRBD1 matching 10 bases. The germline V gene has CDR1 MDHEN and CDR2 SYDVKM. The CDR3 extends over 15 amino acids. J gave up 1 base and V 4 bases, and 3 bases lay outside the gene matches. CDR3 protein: CASSSRDRGQETQYF. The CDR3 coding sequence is TGTGCCAGCAGTTCCCGGGACAGGGGCCAAGAGACCCAGTACTTC.

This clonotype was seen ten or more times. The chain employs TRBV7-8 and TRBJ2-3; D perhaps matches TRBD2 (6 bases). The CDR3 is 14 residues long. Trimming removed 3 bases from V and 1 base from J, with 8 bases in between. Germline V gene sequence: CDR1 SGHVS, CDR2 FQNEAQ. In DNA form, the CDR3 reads TGTGCCAGCAGCTTCGGGGGAGGCACAGATACGCAGTATTTT. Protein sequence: CASSFGGGTDTQYF.

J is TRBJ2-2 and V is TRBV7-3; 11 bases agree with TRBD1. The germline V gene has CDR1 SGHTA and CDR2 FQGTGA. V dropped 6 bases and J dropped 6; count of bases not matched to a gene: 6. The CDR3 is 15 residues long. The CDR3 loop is CASRGQGGRAGELFF. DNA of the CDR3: TGTGCCAGCAGGGGACAGGGGGGGCGTGCCGGGGAGCTGTTTTTT.

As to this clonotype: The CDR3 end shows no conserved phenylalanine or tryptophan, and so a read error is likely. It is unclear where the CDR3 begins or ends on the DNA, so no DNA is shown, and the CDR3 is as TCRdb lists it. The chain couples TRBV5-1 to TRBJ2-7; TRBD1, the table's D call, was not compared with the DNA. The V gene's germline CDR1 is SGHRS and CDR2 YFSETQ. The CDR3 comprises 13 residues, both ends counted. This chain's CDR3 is CASSTRQGYELYL.

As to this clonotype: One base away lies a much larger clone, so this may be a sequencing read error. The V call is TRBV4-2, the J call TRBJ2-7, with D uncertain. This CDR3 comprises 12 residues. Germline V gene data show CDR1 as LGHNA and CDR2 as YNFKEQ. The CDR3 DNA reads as TGTGCCGGCAGCCAAGAAGGCTGGGAGCAGTACTTC. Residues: CAGSQEGWEQYF.

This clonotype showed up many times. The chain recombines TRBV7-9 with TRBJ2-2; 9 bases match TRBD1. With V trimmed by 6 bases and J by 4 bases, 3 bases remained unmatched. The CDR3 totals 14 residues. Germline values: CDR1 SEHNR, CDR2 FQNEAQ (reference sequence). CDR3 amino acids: CASRRQGGTGELFF. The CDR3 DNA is TGTGCCAGCAGACGACAGGGGGGCACCGGGGAGCTGTTTTTT.

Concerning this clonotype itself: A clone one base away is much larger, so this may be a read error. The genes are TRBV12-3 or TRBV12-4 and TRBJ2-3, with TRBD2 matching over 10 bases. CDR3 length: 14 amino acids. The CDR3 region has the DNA TGTGCCAGCGGTTTAAGGCTAGCGGGAGTTACGCAGTATTTT. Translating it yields CASGLRLAGVTQYF.

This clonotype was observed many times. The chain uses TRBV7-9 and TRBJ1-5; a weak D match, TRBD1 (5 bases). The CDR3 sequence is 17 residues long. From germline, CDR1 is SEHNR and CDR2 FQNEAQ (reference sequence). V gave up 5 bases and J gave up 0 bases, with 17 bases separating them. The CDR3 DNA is TGTGCCAGCAGCCACGTGACAGAACCTTATAGCAATCAGCCCCAGCATTTT. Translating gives CASSHVTEPYSNQPQHF.

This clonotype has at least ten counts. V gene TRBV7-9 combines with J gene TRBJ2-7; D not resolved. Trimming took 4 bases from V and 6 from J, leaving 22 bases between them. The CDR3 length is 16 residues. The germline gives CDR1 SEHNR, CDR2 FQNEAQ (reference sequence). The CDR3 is CASSSRTLGWGSEQYF. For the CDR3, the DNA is TGTGCCAGCAGCTCCCGAACGCTGGGGTGGGGTTCCGAGCAGTACTTC.

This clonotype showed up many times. CDR3 bases: TGTGCCAGCAGCCAAGGGGGAAAGGTCCCTGAAGCTTTCTTT. It translates to CASSQGGKVPEAFF. The chain carries TRBV4-2 and TRBJ1-1; D uncertain. This CDR3 has 14 amino acids. Germline V lookup: CDR1 LGHNA, CDR2 YNFKEQ. V lost 1 base, J lost 6 bases, and 12 bases lay in between.

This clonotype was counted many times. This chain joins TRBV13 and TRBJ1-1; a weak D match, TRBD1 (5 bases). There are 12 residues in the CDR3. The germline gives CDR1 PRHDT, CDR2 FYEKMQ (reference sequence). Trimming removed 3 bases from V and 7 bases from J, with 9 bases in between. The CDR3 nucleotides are TGTGCCAGCAGCTTTCAGGGTAGTGAAGCTTTCTTT. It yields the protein CASSFQGSEAFF.

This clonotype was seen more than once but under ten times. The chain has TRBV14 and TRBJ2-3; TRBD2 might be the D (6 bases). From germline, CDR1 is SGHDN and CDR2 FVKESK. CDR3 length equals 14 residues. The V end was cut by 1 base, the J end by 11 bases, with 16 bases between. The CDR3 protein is CASSQVLGLSMQYF. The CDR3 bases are TGTGCCAGCAGCCAAGTGCTGGGACTCTCTATGCAGTATTTT.

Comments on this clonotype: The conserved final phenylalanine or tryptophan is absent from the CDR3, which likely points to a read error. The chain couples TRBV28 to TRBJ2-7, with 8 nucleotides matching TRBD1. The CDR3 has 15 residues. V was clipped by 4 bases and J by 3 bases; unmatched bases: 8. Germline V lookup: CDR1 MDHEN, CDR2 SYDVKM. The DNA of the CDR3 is TGTGCCAGCAGTTCCCCGGGGACAGGTGTCTACGAGCAGTACCTC. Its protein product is CASSSPGTGVYEQYL.

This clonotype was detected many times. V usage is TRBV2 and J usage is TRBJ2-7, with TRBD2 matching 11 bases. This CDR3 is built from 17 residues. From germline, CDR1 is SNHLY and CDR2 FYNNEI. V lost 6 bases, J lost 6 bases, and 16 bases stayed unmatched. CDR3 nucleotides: TGTGCCAGCAGCCTAGGGCTAGCGGGAGGTACCTCGGGCGAGCAGTACTTC. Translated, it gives CASSLGLAGGTSGEQYF.

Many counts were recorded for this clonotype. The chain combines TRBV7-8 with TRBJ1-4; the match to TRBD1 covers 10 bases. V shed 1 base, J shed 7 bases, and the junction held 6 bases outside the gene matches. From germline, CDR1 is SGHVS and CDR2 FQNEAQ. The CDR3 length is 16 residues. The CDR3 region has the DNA TGTGCCAGCAGCTTAGGGTTTGGGGACAGGGGTGAAAAACTGTTTTTT. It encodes CASSLGFGDRGEKLFF.

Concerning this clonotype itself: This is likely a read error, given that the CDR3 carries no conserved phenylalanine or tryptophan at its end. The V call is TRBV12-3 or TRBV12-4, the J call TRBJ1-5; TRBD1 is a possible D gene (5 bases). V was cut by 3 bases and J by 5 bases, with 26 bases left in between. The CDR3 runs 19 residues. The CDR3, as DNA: TGTGCCAGCAGTTTTGGCCCGCCACCCTTAACAGGTGAATATCAGCCCCAGCATTAT. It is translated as CASSFGPPPLTGEYQPQHY.

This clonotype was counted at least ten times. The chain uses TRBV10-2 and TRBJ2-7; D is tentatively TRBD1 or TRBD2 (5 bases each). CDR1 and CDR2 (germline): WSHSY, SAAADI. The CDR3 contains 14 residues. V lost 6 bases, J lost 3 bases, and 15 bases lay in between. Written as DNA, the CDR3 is TGCGCCAGCAGGGCCCGGGACGGAGGCTACGAGCAGTACTTC. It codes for CASRARDGGYEQYF.

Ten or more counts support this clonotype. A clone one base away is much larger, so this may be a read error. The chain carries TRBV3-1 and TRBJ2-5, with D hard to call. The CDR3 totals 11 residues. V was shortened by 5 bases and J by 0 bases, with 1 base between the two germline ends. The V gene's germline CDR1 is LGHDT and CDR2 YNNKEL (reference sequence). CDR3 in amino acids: CASSNQETQYF. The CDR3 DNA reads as TGTGCCAGCAGCAACCAAGAGACCCAGTACTTC.

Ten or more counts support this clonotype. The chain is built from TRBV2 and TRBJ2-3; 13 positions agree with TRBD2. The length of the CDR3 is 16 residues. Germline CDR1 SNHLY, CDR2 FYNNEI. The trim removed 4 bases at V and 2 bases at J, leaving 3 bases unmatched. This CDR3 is CASSGGTSGNTDTQYF. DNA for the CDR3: TGTGCCAGCAGTGGGGGGACTAGCGGGAACACAGATACGCAGTATTTT.